This entry is about one T cell receptor beta chain. The CDR3 loop spans 15 amino acids. Germline trimming cut 3 bases from V and 13 bases from J; bases unmatched to any gene: 11. Germline-derived CDR1 and CDR2 are LGHDT and YNNKEL (reference sequence). This sample is part of a study of blood T cell repertoires in COVID-19. The overall study: Nucleic acid was either cDNA or gDNA, and it came from T cells, B-cell-depleted T cells, or PBMCs.

The method was immunoSEQ multiplex PCR; TCRdb's version includes in-frame clones alone and lacks a portion of them. This table holds about 400,000 clones, approximately 88% found once. The origin of this receptor is a woman between 40 and 55 years old with acute COVID-19. This chain connects TRBV3-1 (or the pseudogene TRBV3-2) to TRBJ1-4; 10 nucleotides agree with TRBD1. The sequenced material came from PBMCs or T cells enriched from blood (not recorded which). The CDR3 DNA follows: TGTGCCAGCAGCCACAGAGACAGGGGGCAGGTTAGACTGTTTTTT. It codes for CASSHRDRGQVRLFF.